One and the same sample provided the 25 T cell receptor beta chains below, sequenced in a study of CD8 T cells in Susac syndrome. Random hexamers were used to reverse transcribe an amount of about 0.5 to 1 ug RNA. TCRdb re-called the immunoSEQ multiplex PCR reads through MiXCR, storing one row per CDR3 protein. The sample holds approximately 200,000 distinct CDR3 sequences, about 96% seen once. Source material: CD4+ T cells from PBMCs. The receptors come from a human donor with multiple sclerosis.

The V call is TRBV7-9, the J call TRBJ1-6; the D is unclear. Deletions cut 1 base from V and 7 bases from J, with 5 bases between. The CDR3 has 13 residues. The germline V gene encodes CDR1 SEHNR and CDR2 FQNEAQ (reference sequence). CDR3 amino acids: CASSLVTNSPLHF. The CDR3 bases are TGTGCCAGCAGCTTAGTTACGAATTCACCCCTCCACTTT.

The gene calls are TRBV24-1 and TRBJ2-5, with 8 bases aligning to TRBD1. The germline gives CDR1 KGHDR, CDR2 SFDVKD. The J segment lost 1 base and the V segment lost 7 bases, leaving 10 bases of the junction unmatched. This CDR3 has 16 residues. CDR3 sequence reads: CATSEGTGRVQETQYF. CDR3 coding DNA: TGTGCCACCAGCGAGGGGACAGGCCGGGTCCAAGAGACCCAGTACTTC.

The chain couples TRBV2 to TRBJ2-7; D remains ambiguous. V lost 4 bases to trimming and J lost 4 bases, with 5 bases between them. Germline CDR1 and CDR2: SNHLY and FYNNEI. The CDR3 spans 11 residues. The CDR3 region has the DNA TGTGCCAGCAGTGTCATGTACGAGCAGTACTTC. Translated: CASSVMYEQYF.

This chain links TRBV28 with TRBJ2-7, with TRBD2 as a possible D gene (6 bases). This CDR3 is built from 12 residues. Germline CDR1 is MDHEN and CDR2 is SYDVKM. Between the trimmed V and J ends, which lost 8 bases and 2 bases, there was a span of 10 bases. CDR3 DNA sequence: TGTGCCAGCGGAGGGGAACCCTACGAGCAGTACTTC. Encoded protein: CASGGEPYEQYF. Full variable domain (missing parts from reference TRBV28 and TRBJ2-7): DVKVTQSSRYLVKRTGEKVFLECVQDMDHENMFWYRQDPGLGLRLIYFSYDVKMKEKGDIPEGYSVSREKKERFSLILESASTNQTSMYLCASGGEPYEQYFGPGTRLTVT.

V usage is TRBV20-1 and J usage is TRBJ1-2; D remains ambiguous. Germline CDR1 DFQATT, CDR2 SNEGSKA (reference sequence). This CDR3 is built from 11 residues. Trimming removed 0 bases from V and 7 bases from J, with 6 bases in between. CDR3 DNA sequence: TGCAGTGCTAGAGATCAAGCTGGCTACACCTTC. Translating it yields CSARDQAGYTF.

This clonotype was detected only once. The chain joins TRBV24-1 to TRBJ2-3; D is possibly TRBD1 (6 bases). Trimming took 3 bases from V and 0 from J, leaving 12 bases between them. Germline V gene lookup returns CDR1 KGHDR and CDR2 SFDVKD. CDR3 length equals 16 residues. Here the CDR3 reads CATSDPSQGSTDTQYF. CDR3 bases: TGTGCCACCAGTGATCCATCACAGGGTAGCACAGATACGCAGTATTTT.

The rearrangement links TRBV28 to TRBJ2-7; tentatively, D is TRBD2 (5 bases). This CDR3 has 12 amino acids. In germline, CDR1 is MDHEN, CDR2 SYDVKM. V lost 8 bases and J 9 bases, leaving 17 bases between the germline ends. This chain's CDR3 is CASAGDFFAQYF. Here the CDR3 DNA reads TGTGCCAGCGCCGGGGATTTCTTCGCGCAGTACTTC.

The rearrangement uses TRBV21-1 and TRBJ2-1; the table's D call, TRBD1, has no DNA check behind it. TRBV21-1 is tagged as a pseudogene. The CDR3 is made up of 9 amino acids. Here the CDR3 reads CAARGEQFF. The CDR3 DNA follows: TGTGCCGCCAGGGGGGAGCAGTTCTTC.

The V gene is TRBV30, the J gene TRBJ2-5; D is unresolved. This CDR3 is built from 14 residues. Germline V CDR1 and CDR2: GTSNPN, SVGIG (reference sequence). With 3 bases removed from V and 2 bases from J, the gap between germline ends came to 13 bases. The CDR3: CAWSHLGKQETQYF. For the CDR3, the DNA is TGTGCCTGGAGCCACCTGGGGAAACAAGAGACCCAGTACTTC.

This sequence joins TRBV20-1 and TRBJ2-1; D perhaps matches TRBD2 (6 bases). Trimming pared 6 bases from V and 9 bases from J, leaving 9 bases between. The length of the CDR3 is 10 residues. Germline V gene sequence: CDR1 DFQATT, CDR2 SNEGSKA (reference sequence). The CDR3 DNA is TGCAGTGCCAAAGCGGGTGAGCAGTTCTTC. It translates to CSAKAGEQFF.

The J gene is TRBJ1-5, the V gene TRBV4-1; D call uncertain. Trimming stripped 4 bases from V and 0 bases from J, with 10 bases between. Germline V CDR1 and CDR2: MGHRA, YSYEKL. The CDR3 consists of 15 residues. The CDR3: CASSRAHYSNQPQHF. CDR3 DNA: TGCGCCAGCAGCCGGGCACACTATAGCAATCAGCCCCAGCATTTT.

This rearrangement joins TRBV6-2 or TRBV6-3 to TRBJ2-1; no firm D call. V lost 6 bases, J lost 8 bases, and 8 bases lay in between. CDR1 is MNHEY, CDR2 SVGEGT, per germline. The CDR3 runs to 11 residues. The chain's CDR3 is CASSQKHEQFF. The CDR3 nucleotides are TGTGCCAGCAGCCAAAAGCATGAGCAGTTCTTC.

This chain uses TRBV6-6 with TRBJ2-3; D may correspond to TRBD1 or TRBD2 (5 bases each). Germline CDR1 MNHNY, CDR2 SVGAGI (reference sequence). The CDR3 length is 14 residues. V shed 6 bases and J shed 3 bases, with 13 bases lying between them. CDR3 region: CASSRRTKTDTQYF. The CDR3 DNA is TGTGCCAGCAGCCGGAGGACAAAAACAGATACGCAGTATTTT.

V is TRBV9 and J is TRBJ1-2; maybe TRBD1 (6 bases). Trimming removed 4 bases at V and 4 bases at J, with 17 bases between. Germline assignment: CDR1 SGDLS and CDR2 YYNGEE. CDR3 length: 15 amino acids. The CDR3 spells CASSLSGGQVYGYTF. CDR3 DNA sequence: TGTGCCAGCAGCTTAAGCGGGGGGCAGGTCTATGGCTACACCTTC.

This clonotype was found once. The V call is TRBV29-1, the J call TRBJ2-3, with no clear D. This CDR3 is built from 13 residues. Germline V gene sequence: CDR1 SQVTM, CDR2 ANQGSEA. V gave up 4 bases and J gave up 1 base, with 9 bases separating them. CDR3 nucleotides: TGCAGCGTTGTGGGTGTGGGCACAGATACGCAGTATTTT. It codes for CSVVGVGTDTQYF.

This clonotype was seen a single time. The chain is built from TRBV29-1 and TRBJ1-1, with D hard to call. Germline CDR1 is SQVTM and CDR2 is ANQGSEA. V was trimmed by 7 bases and J by 6 bases, leaving 12 bases between them. This CDR3 comprises 11 residues. The CDR3 DNA reads TGCAGCGCAACCGGGCTTCCTGAAGCTTTCTTT. Protein: CSATGLPEAFF.

The rearrangement links TRBV29-1 to TRBJ2-5; D is undetermined. The germline V and J ends were trimmed by 4 bases and 0 bases, with 6 bases remaining between them. Germline lookup yields CDR1 SQVTM and CDR2 ANQGSEA. The CDR3 is 12 amino acids. The DNA for the CDR3 is TGCAGCGTTGTTTCTAACCAAGAGACCCAGTACTTC. The encoded protein is CSVVSNQETQYF.

V is TRBV10-3 and J is TRBJ1-5; D is unclear. Trimming cost V 3 bases and J 5 bases, with 23 bases left between them. The CDR3 runs to 18 residues. Germline CDR1 and CDR2: ENHRY and SYGVKD. The CDR3 is CAISESLGGRRIDQPQHF. DNA of the CDR3: TGTGCCATCAGTGAAAGTTTGGGAGGGAGGAGGATAGATCAGCCCCAGCATTTT.

The rearrangement uses TRBV30 and TRBJ2-1; D remains unclear. This CDR3 is 12 amino acids long. Germline V gene lookup returns CDR1 GTSNPN and CDR2 SVGIG (reference sequence). V lost 0 bases to trimming and J lost 9 bases, with 9 bases between them. The CDR3 here is CAWSVPPVEQFF. The CDR3, as DNA: TGTGCCTGGAGTGTACCACCGGTTGAGCAGTTCTTC.

This chain joins TRBV2 and TRBJ2-4; D may match TRBD1 or TRBD2 (5 bases each). The CDR3 is made up of 13 amino acids. V lost 1 base to trimming and J lost 9 bases, with 10 bases between them. Germline V gene lookup returns CDR1 SNHLY and CDR2 FYNNEI. Here the CDR3 reads CASSEGGKGIQYF. The CDR3 bases are TGTGCCAGCAGTGAAGGGGGGAAGGGCATTCAGTACTTC. Complete variable domain (other parts from reference TRBV2 and TRBJ2-4): EPEVTQTPSHQVTQMGQEVILRCVPISNHLYFYWYRQILGQKVEFLVSFYNNEISEKSEIFDDQFSVERPDGSNFTLKIRSTKLEDSAMYFCASSEGGKGIQYFGAGTRLSVL.

This rearrangement joins TRBV28 to TRBJ2-7; D possibly corresponds to TRBD1 (6 bases). The CDR3 sequence is 13 residues long. The V end lost 7 bases, the J end lost 6 bases, and 16 bases lay between the germline ends. In germline, CDR1 is MDHEN, CDR2 SYDVKM. In DNA form, the CDR3 reads TGTGCCAGCACCCCGGGACACTTTGGCGAGCAGTACTTC. This codes for CASTPGHFGEQYF.

The chain links TRBV24-1 to TRBJ2-3, with TRBD2 as a possible D gene (5 bases). CDR3 length: 11 residues. Looked up from germline, CDR1 is KGHDR and CDR2 is SFDVKD. V dropped 7 bases and J dropped 6 bases, with 7 bases sitting between them. The chain's CDR3 is CATRRGDTQYF. The CDR3, as DNA: TGTGCCACCAGGAGAGGGGATACGCAGTATTTT.

This clonotype appeared a single time. The V and J genes are TRBV25-1 and TRBJ2-5, with a weak D call TRBD1 (6 bases). This CDR3 is built from 12 residues. Deletions cut 4 bases from V and 8 bases from J, with 11 bases between. CDR1 is MGHDK and CDR2 is SYGVNS in the germline V gene. The CDR3 DNA is TGTGCCAGCAGTGTACTCAGGGGAACCCAGTACTTC. Protein: CASSVLRGTQYF.

The chain links TRBV9 to TRBJ2-5; no reliable D call. Trimming removed 2 bases from V and 2 bases from J, with 7 bases in between. CDR1 is SGDLS, CDR2 YYNGEE, per germline. The CDR3 covers 13 residues. CDR3 in amino acids: CASSVNGQETQYF. The CDR3, as DNA: TGTGCCAGCAGCGTTAACGGGCAAGAGACCCAGTACTTC. Drawing the rest from reference TRBV9 and TRBJ2-5, the complete variable domain is DSGVTQTPKHLITATGQRVTLRCSPRSGDLSVYWYQQSLDQGLQFLIQYYNGEERAKGNILERFSAQQFPDLHSELNLSSLELGDSALYFCASSVNGQETQYFGPGTRLLVL.

The chain combines TRBV29-1 with TRBJ2-7; TRBD1 is a possible D gene (8 bases). Germline values: CDR1 SQVTM, CDR2 ANQGSEA. This CDR3 has 13 residues. The V end was cut by 6 bases, the J end by 6 bases, with 18 bases between. The CDR3 spells CSVDDRGGGEQYF. In DNA, the CDR3 is TGCAGCGTGGACGACAGGGGCGGGGGCGAGCAGTACTTC.